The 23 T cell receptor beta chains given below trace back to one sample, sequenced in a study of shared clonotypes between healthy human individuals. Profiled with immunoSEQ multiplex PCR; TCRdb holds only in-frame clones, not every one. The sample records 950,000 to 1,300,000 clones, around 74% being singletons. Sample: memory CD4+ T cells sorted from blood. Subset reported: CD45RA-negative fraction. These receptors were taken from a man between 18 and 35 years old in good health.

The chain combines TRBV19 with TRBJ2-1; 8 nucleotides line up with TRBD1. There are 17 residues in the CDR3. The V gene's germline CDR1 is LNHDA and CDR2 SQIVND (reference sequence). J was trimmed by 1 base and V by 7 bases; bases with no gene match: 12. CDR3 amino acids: CASTAPGQGVSYNEQFF. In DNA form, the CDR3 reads TGTGCCAGTACCGCCCCCGGACAGGGAGTATCCTACAATGAGCAGTTCTTC.

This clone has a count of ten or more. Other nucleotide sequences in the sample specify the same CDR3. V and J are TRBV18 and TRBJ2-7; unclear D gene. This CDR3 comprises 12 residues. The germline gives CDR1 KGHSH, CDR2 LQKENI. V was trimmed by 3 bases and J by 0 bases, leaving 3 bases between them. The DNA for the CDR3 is TGTGCCAGCTCACCCGACTCCTACGAGCAGTACTTC. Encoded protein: CASSPDSYEQYF.

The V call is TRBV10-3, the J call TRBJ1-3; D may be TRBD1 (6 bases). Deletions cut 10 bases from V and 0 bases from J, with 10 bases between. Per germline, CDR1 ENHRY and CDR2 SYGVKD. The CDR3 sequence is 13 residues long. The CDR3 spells CANSQGSGNTIYF. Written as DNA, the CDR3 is TGTGCCAACTCACAGGGCTCTGGAAACACCATATATTTT.

In nucleotides, the CDR3 is TGTGCCAGCAGTTACAACAGTTATGGCTACACCTTC. As protein: CASSYNSYGYTF. This chain uses TRBV28 with TRBJ1-2; D unresolved. This CDR3 region has 12 residues. Germline CDR1 reads MDHEN; CDR2 reads SYDVKM. With 4 bases removed from V and 5 bases from J, the gap between germline ends came to 8 bases.

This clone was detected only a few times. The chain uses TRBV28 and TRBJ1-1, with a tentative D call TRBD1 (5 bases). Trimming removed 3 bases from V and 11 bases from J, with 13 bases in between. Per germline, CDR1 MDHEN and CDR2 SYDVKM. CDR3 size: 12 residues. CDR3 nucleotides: TGTGCCAGCAGTTTTCGGGGGAGGGATGCTTTCTTT. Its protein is CASSFRGRDAFF.

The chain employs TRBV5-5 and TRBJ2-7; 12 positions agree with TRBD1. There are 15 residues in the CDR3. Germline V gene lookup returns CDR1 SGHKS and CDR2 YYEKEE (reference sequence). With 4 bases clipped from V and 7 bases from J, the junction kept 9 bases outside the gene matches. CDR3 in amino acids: CASSTQGQGAGEQYF. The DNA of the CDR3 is TGTGCCAGCAGCACCCAGGGACAGGGGGCTGGGGAGCAGTACTTC.

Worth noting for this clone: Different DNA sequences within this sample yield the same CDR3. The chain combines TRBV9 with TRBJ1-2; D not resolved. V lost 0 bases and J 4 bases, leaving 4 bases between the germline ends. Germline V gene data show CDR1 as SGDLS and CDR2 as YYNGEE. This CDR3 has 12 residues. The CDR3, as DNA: TGTGCCAGCAGCGTAGGGGTCTATGGCTACACCTTC. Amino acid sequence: CASSVGVYGYTF.

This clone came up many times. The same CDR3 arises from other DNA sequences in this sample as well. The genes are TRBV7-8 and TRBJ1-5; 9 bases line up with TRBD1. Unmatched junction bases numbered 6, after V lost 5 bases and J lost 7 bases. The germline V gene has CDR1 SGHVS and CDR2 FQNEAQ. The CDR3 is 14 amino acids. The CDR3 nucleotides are TGTGCCAGCAGCCCTACAGGGGGCGGACAGCCCCAGCATTTT. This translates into CASSPTGGGQPQHF.

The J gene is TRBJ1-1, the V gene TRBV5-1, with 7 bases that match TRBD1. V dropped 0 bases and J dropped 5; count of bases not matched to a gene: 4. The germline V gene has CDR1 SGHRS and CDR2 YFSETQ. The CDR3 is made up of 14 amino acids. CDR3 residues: CASSLEPGGTEAFF. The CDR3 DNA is TGCGCCAGCAGCTTGGAGCCAGGGGGAACTGAAGCTTTCTTT.

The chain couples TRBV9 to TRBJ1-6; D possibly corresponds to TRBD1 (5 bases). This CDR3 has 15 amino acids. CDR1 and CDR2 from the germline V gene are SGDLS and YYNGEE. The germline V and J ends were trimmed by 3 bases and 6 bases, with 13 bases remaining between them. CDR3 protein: CASSAGTVLNSPLHF. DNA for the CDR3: TGTGCCAGCAGCGCGGGGACCGTTCTTAATTCACCCCTCCACTTT. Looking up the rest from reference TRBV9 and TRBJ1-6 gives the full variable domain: DSGVTQTPKHLITATGQRVTLRCSPRSGDLSVYWYQQSLDQGLQFLIQYYNGEERAKGNILERFSAQQFPDLHSELNLSSLELGDSALYFCASSAGTVLNSPLHFGNGTRLTVT.

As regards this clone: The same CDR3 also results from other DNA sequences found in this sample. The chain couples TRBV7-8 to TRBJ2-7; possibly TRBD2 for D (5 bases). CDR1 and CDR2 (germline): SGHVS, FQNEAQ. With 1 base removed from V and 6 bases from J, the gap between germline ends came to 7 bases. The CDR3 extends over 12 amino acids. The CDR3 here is CASSLVRGEQYF. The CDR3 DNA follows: TGTGCCAGCAGCTTAGTTCGGGGCGAGCAGTACTTC.

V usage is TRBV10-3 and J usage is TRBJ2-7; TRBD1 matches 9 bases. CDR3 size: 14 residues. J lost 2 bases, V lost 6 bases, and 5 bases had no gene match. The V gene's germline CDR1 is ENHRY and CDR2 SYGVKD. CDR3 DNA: TGTGCCATCAGCCGGACAGGGGAGACCTACGAGCAGTACTTC. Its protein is CAISRTGETYEQYF.

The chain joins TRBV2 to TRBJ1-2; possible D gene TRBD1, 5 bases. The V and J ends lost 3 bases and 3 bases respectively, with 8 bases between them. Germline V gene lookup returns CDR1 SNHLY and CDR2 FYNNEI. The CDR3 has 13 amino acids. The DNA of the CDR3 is TGTGCCAGCAGTGATCAAGGGGACTATGGCTACACCTTC. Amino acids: CASSDQGDYGYTF.

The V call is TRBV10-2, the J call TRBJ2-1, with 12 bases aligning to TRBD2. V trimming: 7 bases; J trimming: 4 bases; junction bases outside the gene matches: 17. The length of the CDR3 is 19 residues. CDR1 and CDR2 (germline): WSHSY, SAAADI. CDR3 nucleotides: TGCGCCAGCACACTATCGGGCAGTTCCCTAGCGGGAGGGTACAATGAGCAGTTCTTC. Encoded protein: CASTLSGSSLAGGYNEQFF.

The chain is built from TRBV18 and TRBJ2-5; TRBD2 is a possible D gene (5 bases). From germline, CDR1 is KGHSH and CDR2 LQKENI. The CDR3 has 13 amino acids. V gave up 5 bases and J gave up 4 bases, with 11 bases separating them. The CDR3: CASSSVAGETQYF. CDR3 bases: TGTGCCAGCTCATCGGTCGCGGGAGAGACCCAGTACTTC.

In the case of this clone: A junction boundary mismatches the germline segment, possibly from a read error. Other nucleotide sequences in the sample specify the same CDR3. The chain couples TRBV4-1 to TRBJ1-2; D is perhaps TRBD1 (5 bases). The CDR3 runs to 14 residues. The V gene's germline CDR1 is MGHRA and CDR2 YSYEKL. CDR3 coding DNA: TGCGCCAGTAGCCAAGGCGAGGGGAACTATGGCTACACCTTC. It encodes CASSQGEGNYGYTF.

The CDR3 protein is CASSSAGFLGRNTEAFF. DNA for the CDR3: TGTGCCAGCAGCTCGGCAGGGTTTTTGGGCCGTAACACTGAAGCTTTCTTT. V gene TRBV7-2 combines with J gene TRBJ1-1; TRBD1 might be the D (5 bases). The CDR3 covers 17 residues. Trimming shortened V by 4 bases and J by 2 bases, and 20 bases separated the two germline ends. Germline CDR1 SGHTA, CDR2 FQGNSA.

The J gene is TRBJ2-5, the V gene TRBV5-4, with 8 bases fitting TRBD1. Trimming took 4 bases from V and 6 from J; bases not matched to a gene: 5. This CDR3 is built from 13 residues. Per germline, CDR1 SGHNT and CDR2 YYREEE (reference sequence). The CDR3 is CASSGDRPQTQYF. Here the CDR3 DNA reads TGTGCCAGCAGCGGGGACAGGCCCCAGACCCAGTACTTC.

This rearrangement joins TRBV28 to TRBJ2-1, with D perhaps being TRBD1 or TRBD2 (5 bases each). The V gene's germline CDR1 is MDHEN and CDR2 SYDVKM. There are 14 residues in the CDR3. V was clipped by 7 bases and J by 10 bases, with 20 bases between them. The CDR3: CASTSTSTGAEQFF. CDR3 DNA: TGTGCCAGCACTTCTACCTCGACCGGGGCCGAGCAGTTCTTC.

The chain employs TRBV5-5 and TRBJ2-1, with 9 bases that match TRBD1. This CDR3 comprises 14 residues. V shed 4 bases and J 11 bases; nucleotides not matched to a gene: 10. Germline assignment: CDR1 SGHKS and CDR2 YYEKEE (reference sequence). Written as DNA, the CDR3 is TGTGCCAGCAGCCGCCCGGGACAGGGATTTCAGCAGTTCTTC. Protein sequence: CASSRPGQGFQQFF.

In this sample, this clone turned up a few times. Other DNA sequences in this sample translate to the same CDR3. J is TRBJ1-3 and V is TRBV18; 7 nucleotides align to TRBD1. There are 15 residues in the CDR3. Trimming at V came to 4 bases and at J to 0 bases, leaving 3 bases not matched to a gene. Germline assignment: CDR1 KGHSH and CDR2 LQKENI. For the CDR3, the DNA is TGTGCCAGCTCACTGGACAGGTCCTCTGGAAACACCATATATTTT. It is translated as CASSLDRSSGNTIYF.

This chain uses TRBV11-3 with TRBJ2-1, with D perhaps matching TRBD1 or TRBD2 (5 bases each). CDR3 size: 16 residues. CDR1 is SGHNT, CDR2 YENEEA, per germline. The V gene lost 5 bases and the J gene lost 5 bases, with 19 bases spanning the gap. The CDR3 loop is CASSVFRGGSDNEQFF. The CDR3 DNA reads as TGTGCCAGCAGCGTTTTCCGGGGCGGAAGTGACAATGAGCAGTTCTTC.

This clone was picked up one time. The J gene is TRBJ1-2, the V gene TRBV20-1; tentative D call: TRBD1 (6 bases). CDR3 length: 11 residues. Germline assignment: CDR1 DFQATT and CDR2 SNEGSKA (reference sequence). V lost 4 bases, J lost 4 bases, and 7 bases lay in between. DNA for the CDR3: TGCAGTGCTACGGACAGCTATGGCTACACCTTC. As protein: CSATDSYGYTF.